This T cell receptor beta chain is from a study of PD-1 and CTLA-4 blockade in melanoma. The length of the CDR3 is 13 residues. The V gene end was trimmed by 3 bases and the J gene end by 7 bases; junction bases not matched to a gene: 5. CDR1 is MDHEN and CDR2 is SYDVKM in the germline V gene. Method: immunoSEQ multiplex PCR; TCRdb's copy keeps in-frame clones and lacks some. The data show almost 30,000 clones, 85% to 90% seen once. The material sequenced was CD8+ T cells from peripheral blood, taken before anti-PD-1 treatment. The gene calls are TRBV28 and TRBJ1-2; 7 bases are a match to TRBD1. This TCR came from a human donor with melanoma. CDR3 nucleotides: TGTGCCAGCAGTTTCATAGGGGGCGGTGGCTACACCTTC. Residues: CASSFIGGGGYTF.